This T cell receptor (beta chain) is drawn from a study of Ad26.COV2.S vaccination and SARS-CoV-2 variants. Study as a whole: Vaccine-arm donor from the placebo-controlled COV1001 Ad26.COV2.S trial. Doses of Ad26.COV2.S were injected into muscle once or twice, 56 days apart.

Treatment indicated: roughly 19 received Ad26.COV2.S at low or high dose, single or two shots; several received placebo; per-sample allocation not given. Day 63 after the first vaccine or placebo injection was the time point for sampling. Only in-frame clones appear in the TCRdb table, and some are missing; sequencing was by immunoSEQ multiplex PCR. This sample carries around 370,000 clones, 80% to 90% of them seen once, and the ten largest clones take 3% to 4%. The CDR3 runs to 16 residues. CDR1 and CDR2 from the germline V gene are SGHAT and FQNNGV. Trimming took off 5 bases at V and 3 bases at J, with 18 bases between the two ends.

The chain carries TRBV11-2 and TRBJ2-3; D might be TRBD1 or TRBD2, each matching 5 bases. Material: peripheral blood, obtained in a trial of Ad26.COV2.S vaccine versus placebo. The TCR originated in a person between 18 and 59 years old who received the Ad26.COV2.S COVID-19 vaccine or a placebo. CDR3 sequence reads: CASSTRDAGGTDTQYF. CDR3 bases: TGTGCCAGCAGCACCCGGGACGCCGGCGGTACAGATACGCAGTATTTT.